A selection of T cell receptor beta chains follows, all from one sample in a study of blood T cell repertoires in COVID-19. This table comes from immunoSEQ multiplex PCR, and its TCRdb copy is limited to in-frame clones, with some not included. The sample includes more than 200,000 clones, 80% to 85% of them seen just once. The material sequenced was peripheral blood. The receptors originated from a man aged 55 to 70 with acute or convalescent COVID-19. Each CDR3 is given with its conserved first and last residue. The order of the fields is D gene, J gene, clone size, V gene, CDR3 protein, CDR3 DNA. The D gene is left open where the match is weak. Not all rows give a size; the values are once, few, many and, for expanded clones, a class.

>TRBD1|TRBJ1-2|many|TRBV3-1/TRBV3-2
CASSHNGQANYGYTF
TGTGCCAGCAGCCATAACGGACAGGCAAACTATGGCTACACCTTC
>.|TRBJ1-3|few|TRBV12-3/TRBV12-4
CASSPLNTIYF
TGTGCCAGCAGCCCTTTAAACACCATATATTTT
>TRBD1|TRBJ1-2|.|TRBV5-1
CASSLGTATNYGYTF
TGCGCCAGCAGCCTTGGGACAGCGACTAACTATGGCTACACCTTC
>TRBD1|TRBJ1-1|.|TRBV3-1/TRBV3-2
CASSPQGANTEAFF
TGTGCCAGCAGCCCACAGGGGGCGAACACTGAAGCTTTCTTT
>TRBD1|TRBJ1-3|.|TRBV7-2
CASSLDRASSGNTIYF
TGTGCCAGCAGCCTAGACAGGGCGAGCTCTGGAAACACCATATATTTT
>TRBD1|TRBJ1-5|.|TRBV6-2/TRBV6-3
CASSYTGGDNQPQHF
TGTGCCAGCAGTTACACAGGGGGCGACAATCAGCCCCAGCATTTT
>TRBD1|TRBJ1-1|.|TRBV10-3
CAIRQGVTEAFF
TGTGCCATAAGACAGGGGGTCACTGAAGCTTTCTTT
>TRBD2|TRBJ2-1|.|TRBV7-3
CASSLGTRGVRGQFF
TGTGCCAGCAGCTTAGGGACTAGGGGGGTGAGAGGGCAGTTCTTC
>.|TRBJ1-4|.|TRBV9
CASNSGSGDEKLFF
TGTGCCAGTAACTCCGGCTCGGGGGATGAAAAACTGTTTTTT
>.|TRBJ2-2|.|TRBV11-3
CASSPIAESWTGELFF
TGTGCCAGCAGCCCTATAGCAGAGAGTTGGACCGGGGAGCTGTTTTTT
>.|TRBJ1-5|once|TRBV6-5
CASSGDLGGNQPQHF
TGTGCCAGCAGCGGGGACTTGGGGGGCAATCAGCCCCAGCATTTT
>.|TRBJ2-7|once|TRBV2
CASRRSGVSYSYEQYF
TGTGCCAGCAGGAGGTCAGGGGTGTCCTACTCCTACGAGCAGTACTTC
>.|TRBJ1-6|.|TRBV18
CASSPMAVNSPLHF
TGTGCCAGCTCACCAATGGCAGTTAATTCACCCCTCCACTTT
>.|TRBJ2-3|.|TRBV19
CASSPRTSTDTQYF
TGTGCCAGTAGTCCACGGACTAGCACAGATACGCAGTATTTT
>.|TRBJ2-4|once|TRBV3-1/TRBV3-2
CASSQGSSAKNIQYF
TGTGCCAGCAGCCAAGGTTCTAGCGCCAAAAACATTCAGTACTTC
>TRBD2|TRBJ2-7|.|TRBV4-1
CASSQVAPSGGDFYEQYF
TGCGCCAGCAGCCAAGTAGCCCCTAGCGGGGGGGATTTCTACGAGCAGTACTTC
>TRBD1|TRBJ2-3|.|TRBV10-3
CAIRSDRATVDTQYF
TGTGCCATCAGATCGGACAGGGCCACCGTTGATACGCAGTATTTT